This TCR beta chain comes out of a study of cytomegalovirus exposure and HLA in healthy donors. About the research overall: Among the approximately 400 donors who were genotyped, about 84% fell in the genetic ancestry cluster that is associated with self-reported Caucasian donors.

Study-level results: Within an earlier analysis, most TCR beta V segments proved productive either about 90% or about 30% of the time.

The PCR contained 60 Vbeta and 13 Jbeta primers. Assay: immunoSEQ multiplex PCR; the TCRdb copy retains only in-frame clones and omits some. This table holds roughly 290,000 clones, about 80% found once. As concerns this clone: Antigen unknown.

The germline CDR1 and CDR2 sequences are SGDLS and YYNGEE. V shed 3 bases, J shed 6 bases, and the junction held 5 bases outside the gene matches. The CDR3 sequence is 13 residues long. V usage is TRBV9 and J usage is TRBJ2-7; the match to TRBD1 covers 8 bases. The sequence derives from a girl aged 2 to 9 in good health and CMV-seronegative. Sequences were obtained from PBMCs. The CDR3 bases are TGTGCCAGCAGCGGACAGGGGACGGGCGAGCAGTACTTC. Translated, it gives CASSGQGTGEQYF.